A few counts support the clone carrying this T cell receptor (beta chain). The antigen remains undetermined. TCRdb passed the reads through MiXCR, listing each CDR3 protein once. The data contain about 71,000 distinct CDR3 sequences, 20% to 25% of them seen just once; the ten biggest clones take up approximately 68%. Trimming cost V 6 bases and J 7 bases; bases outside gene matches: 10. CDR1 and CDR2 from the germline V gene are MNHEY and SMNVEV (reference sequence). The CDR3 consists of 15 residues. This sample stems from a study of T cell repertoires in cytomegalovirus infection. Study-level information: Both CMV infection and a matching HLA type were indicated by public TCR beta signatures.

General observations from the study: What dominated the ex vivo response were HLA-C-restricted CMV-specific TCR beta clonotypes.

The V gene is TRBV27, the J gene TRBJ1-2, with 11 bases aligning to TRBD1. The sequencing used CD8+ T cells from cultured PBMCs, collected from culture after CMV antigen stimulation. The TCR comes from a human donor in good health (CMV status not recorded). Some clones in this sample may be carry-over from other donors' samples. The CDR3 loop is CASSFRTGGVGGYTF. DNA for the CDR3: TGTGCCAGCAGCTTCCGGACAGGGGGCGTCGGTGGCTACACCTTC.